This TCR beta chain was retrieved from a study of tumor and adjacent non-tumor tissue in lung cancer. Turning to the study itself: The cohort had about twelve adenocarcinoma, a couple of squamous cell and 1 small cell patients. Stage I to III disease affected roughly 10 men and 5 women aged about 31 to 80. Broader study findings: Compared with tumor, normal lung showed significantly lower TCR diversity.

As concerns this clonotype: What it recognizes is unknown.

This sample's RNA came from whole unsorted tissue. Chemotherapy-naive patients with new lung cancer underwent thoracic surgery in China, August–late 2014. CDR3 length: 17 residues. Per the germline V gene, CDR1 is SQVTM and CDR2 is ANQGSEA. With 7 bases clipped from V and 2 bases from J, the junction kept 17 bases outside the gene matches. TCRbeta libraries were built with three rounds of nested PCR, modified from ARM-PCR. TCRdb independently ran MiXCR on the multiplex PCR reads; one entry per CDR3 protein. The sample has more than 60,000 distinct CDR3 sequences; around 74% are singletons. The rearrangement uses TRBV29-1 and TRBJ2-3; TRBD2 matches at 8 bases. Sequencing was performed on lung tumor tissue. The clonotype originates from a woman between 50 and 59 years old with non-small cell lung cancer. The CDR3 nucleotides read TGCAGCGCTGCGGGGTTTGCGGGAGGCTCGATCACAGATACGCAGTATTTT. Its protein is CSAAGFAGGSITDTQYF.